A selection of T cell receptor beta chains follows, all from one sample in a study of monozygotic twins with inflammatory bowel disease. Reprocessing the 5' RACE reads, TCRdb reports a single entry for every CDR3 protein and omits DNA. The sample has approximately 200,000 distinct CDR3 sequences. The sequenced sample was blood. The receptors here all came from a human donor with ulcerative colitis or Crohn's disease, or a healthy co-twin of an affected twin (not recorded which). Each CDR3 is given with its conserved first and last residue. Each record gives: V gene, J gene, CDR3 protein.

>TRBV11-1|TRBJ1-3
CASSPPMNWVTSIGNTIYF
>TRBV5-1|TRBJ1-1
CASSRFTGTLNTEAFF
>TRBV29-1|TRBJ2-5
CSVGQQETQYF
>TRBV7-8|TRBJ2-7
CASSLGPDRGNEQYF
>TRBV6-1|TRBJ1-2
CASSEAGGRNYGYTF
>TRBV5-1|TRBJ2-5
CASRRDINQETQYF
>TRBV20-1|TRBJ1-1
CSARSTENTEAFF
>TRBV5-6|TRBJ2-7
CASSLDPRTASYEQYF
>TRBV5-1|TRBJ1-6
CASSFSAGDRSSYNSPLHF
>TRBV18|TRBJ1-1
CASSPDRANTEAFF
>TRBV12-3/TRBV12-4|TRBJ1-2
CASSLGGGYGYTF
>TRBV7-9|TRBJ2-1
CASSWGAGINNEQFF
>TRBV6-5|TRBJ2-2
CASSYAGTGFANTGELFF
>TRBV7-9|TRBJ2-1
CASSVPPGQGYNEQFF
>TRBV20-1|TRBJ1-2
CSASRQGVDGYTF
>TRBV18|TRBJ1-2
CASSRGTGETANYGYTF
>TRBV12-3/TRBV12-4|TRBJ1-5
CASSSRTGNQPQHF
>TRBV15|TRBJ1-2
CATSRAGETANYGYTF
>TRBV5-1|TRBJ2-7
CASSLDGQRNEQYF
>TRBV11-2|TRBJ2-1
CASSLSLRGETYNEQFF
>TRBV7-3|TRBJ2-1
CASSSTGQGGNEQFF
>TRBV7-2|TRBJ2-7
CASSLGGRTYEQYF
>TRBV10-3|TRBJ2-1
CAIKIDGTNEQFF
>TRBV10-3|TRBJ2-3
CAIRAGVGDTQYF
>TRBV12-3/TRBV12-4|TRBJ2-2
CASSFIGTSGGARTGELFF
>TRBV18|TRBJ1-4
CASSQGASEKLFF
>TRBV20-1|TRBJ2-3
CSAQPDSTDTQYF
>TRBV7-9|TRBJ2-1
CASSLRRSGGSYNEQFF
>TRBV11-2|TRBJ2-7
CASTYSDSNAYEQYF
>TRBV12-3/TRBV12-4|TRBJ2-7
CASSFWAGGYEQYF
>TRBV5-1|TRBJ1-3
CASGRGTDSGNTIYF
>TRBV7-3|TRBJ2-5
CASSLTTSGGAETQYF
>TRBV6-1|TRBJ1-1
CASSHRPRGNTEAFF
>TRBV27|TRBJ1-5
CASSLGCVSNQPQHF
>TRBV29-1|TRBJ2-1
CSVGYYNEQFF
>TRBV6-2/TRBV6-3|TRBJ2-1
CASWIRDRSYNEQFF
>TRBV18|TRBJ1-5
CASSPPGSGEVRPQHF